The rows below give T cell receptor beta chains drawn from one sample of a study of T cell responses to AZD1222 COVID-19 vaccine. Libraries were prepared by immunoSEQ multiplex PCR; TCRdb keeps only in-frame clonotypes and omits some of them. This sample carries around 78,000 clones, 90% of them seen once, and the ten largest clones take over 1.3%. The input for sequencing was peripheral blood, taken 28 days after the second AZD1222 dose. These receptors came from an adult who received the AZD1222 COVID-19 vaccine. The conserved cysteine and the conserved F or W are not part of the CDR3 here. Fields, in order: CDR3 protein, J gene, V gene, clone size. The size entry is marked missing in some rows and otherwise reads once, few, many or a size class.

CDR3 protein: ASTTGTLGDTIY; J gene: TRBJ1-3; V gene: TRBV27; clone size: few
CDR3 protein: ASSLAQGVNEKLF; J gene: TRBJ1-4; V gene: TRBV7-9; clone size: -
CDR3 protein: ASSSGSTYGYT; J gene: TRBJ1-2; V gene: TRBV4-3; clone size: -
CDR3 protein: ASSISRGNGEQY; J gene: TRBJ2-7; V gene: TRBV19; clone size: -
CDR3 protein: ASSILLAGKRETQY; J gene: TRBJ2-5; V gene: TRBV19; clone size: -
CDR3 protein: ASSTRTGTYEQY; J gene: TRBJ2-7; V gene: TRBV19; clone size: -
CDR3 protein: ASSSSGRVGINTEAF; J gene: TRBJ1-1; V gene: TRBV28; clone size: -
CDR3 protein: ASSKTGLGGYT; J gene: TRBJ1-2; V gene: TRBV5-8; clone size: -
CDR3 protein: ASSLGRVTAEAF; J gene: TRBJ1-1; V gene: TRBV7-9; clone size: -
CDR3 protein: ATSDPGQGSYEQY; J gene: TRBJ2-7; V gene: TRBV24-1; clone size: -
CDR3 protein: ASGSGTGVAF; J gene: TRBJ1-1; V gene: TRBV12-5; clone size: -
CDR3 protein: ATHGVNQPQH; J gene: TRBJ1-5; V gene: TRBV24-1; clone size: -
CDR3 protein: ASSDSTDTQY; J gene: TRBJ2-3; V gene: TRBV12-3/TRBV12-4; clone size: -
CDR3 protein: ASRQRENEQY; J gene: TRBJ2-7; V gene: TRBV28; clone size: -
CDR3 protein: ASSPGYPYEQY; J gene: TRBJ2-7; V gene: TRBV18; clone size: -
CDR3 protein: ASSLGLEGGAFQETQY; J gene: TRBJ2-5; V gene: TRBV28; clone size: -
CDR3 protein: ASSAGAQETQY; J gene: TRBJ2-5; V gene: TRBV9; clone size: -
CDR3 protein: ASSIMEALSTNEKLF; J gene: TRBJ1-4; V gene: TRBV19; clone size: -
CDR3 protein: ASSQTGELF; J gene: TRBJ2-2; V gene: TRBV3-1/TRBV3-2; clone size: -
CDR3 protein: ASTRTGRDNSPLH; J gene: TRBJ1-6; V gene: TRBV6-6; clone size: -
CDR3 protein: ASSLQLDLGEQY; J gene: TRBJ2-7; V gene: TRBV5-6; clone size: once
CDR3 protein: AWSNTEAF; J gene: TRBJ1-1; V gene: TRBV30; clone size: once
CDR3 protein: ASRFDRLGELF; J gene: TRBJ2-2; V gene: TRBV7-3; clone size: -
CDR3 protein: ASSSLGLAGGQDTQY; J gene: TRBJ2-3; V gene: TRBV28; clone size: few
CDR3 protein: ASLEVAF; J gene: TRBJ1-1; V gene: TRBV14; clone size: -
CDR3 protein: ASSPRRMGTEAF; J gene: TRBJ1-1; V gene: TRBV11-1; clone size: once
CDR3 protein: ASSLYGRTGPDNQPQH; J gene: TRBJ1-5; V gene: TRBV5-5; clone size: -
CDR3 protein: ASSRGSTETQY; J gene: TRBJ2-5; V gene: TRBV7-8; clone size: -
CDR3 protein: SVEDPREGANYEQY; J gene: TRBJ2-7; V gene: TRBV29-1; clone size: once
CDR3 protein: ASSHTPGELF; J gene: TRBJ2-2; V gene: TRBV14; clone size: -
CDR3 protein: ASSLWVEQY; J gene: TRBJ2-7; V gene: TRBV11-2; clone size: -
CDR3 protein: ATSRDNTGELF; J gene: TRBJ2-2; V gene: TRBV15; clone size: once
CDR3 protein: ASIPRDGNYGYT; J gene: TRBJ1-2; V gene: TRBV6-5; clone size: -
CDR3 protein: ASSLAWRAVGTGELF; J gene: TRBJ2-2; V gene: TRBV5-1; clone size: few
CDR3 protein: ASSWDLGTQY; J gene: TRBJ2-5; V gene: TRBV5-6; clone size: -
CDR3 protein: ASSPGEQETQY; J gene: TRBJ2-5; V gene: TRBV28; clone size: -
CDR3 protein: ASSIGGSGGRADTQY; J gene: TRBJ2-3; V gene: TRBV19; clone size: -
CDR3 protein: ASSSGHADGYT; J gene: TRBJ1-2; V gene: TRBV6-5; clone size: -
CDR3 protein: ASSFGQGDTGELF; J gene: TRBJ2-2; V gene: TRBV5-1; clone size: -
CDR3 protein: ASSSGTVQETQY; J gene: TRBJ2-5; V gene: TRBV11-2; clone size: -
CDR3 protein: ASSLSGGLLMNTEAF; J gene: TRBJ1-1; V gene: TRBV3-1/TRBV3-2; clone size: -
CDR3 protein: ASSSQEGNSPLH; J gene: TRBJ1-6; V gene: TRBV28; clone size: -
CDR3 protein: ATSPSGVETQY; J gene: TRBJ2-5; V gene: TRBV24-1; clone size: -
CDR3 protein: ASSEGYEQY; J gene: TRBJ2-7; V gene: TRBV10-1; clone size: -
CDR3 protein: ASSPDHYGYT; J gene: TRBJ1-2; V gene: TRBV19; clone size: -
CDR3 protein: ASSPTGAGNTIY; J gene: TRBJ1-3; V gene: TRBV7-2; clone size: -
CDR3 protein: ASSLGGGLETQY; J gene: TRBJ2-5; V gene: TRBV28; clone size: -
CDR3 protein: ASNRLFQPQH; J gene: TRBJ1-5; V gene: TRBV19; clone size: -
CDR3 protein: ASSLGGDTEAF; J gene: TRBJ1-1; V gene: TRBV28; clone size: -
CDR3 protein: ASTLSGGPGDTQY; J gene: TRBJ2-3; V gene: TRBV9; clone size: -
CDR3 protein: SANEGSGASGGFRPYEQY; J gene: TRBJ2-7; V gene: TRBV20-1; clone size: once
CDR3 protein: ASSPMGPQH; J gene: TRBJ1-5; V gene: TRBV2; clone size: -
CDR3 protein: ATKGTGNTGELF; J gene: TRBJ2-2; V gene: TRBV24-1; clone size: -
CDR3 protein: ASSLDRNSGANVLT; J gene: TRBJ2-6; V gene: TRBV11-2; clone size: once
CDR3 protein: ASSSRNPTQYGYT; J gene: TRBJ1-2; V gene: TRBV11-2; clone size: -
CDR3 protein: ASSSQPDYSPQH; J gene: TRBJ1-5; V gene: TRBV28; clone size: -
CDR3 protein: ASSYSVGIDTEAF; J gene: TRBJ1-1; V gene: TRBV6-5; clone size: -
CDR3 protein: ASSLGTPTDTQY; J gene: TRBJ2-3; V gene: TRBV7-2; clone size: -